Listed here is a single T cell receptor (beta chain). Original processing methods: Reference gene primer amplification yielded estimated nucleated cell counts. The protocol was immunoSEQ multiplex PCR, while the TCRdb copy is restricted to in-frame clones and leaves out a portion. V, J and clone size derive from that table, while D and trimming were established from the DNA sequence. The sample lists approximately 110,000 clones; approximately 79% were seen once. This entry comes from a study of blood T cell repertoires in COVID-19. In the study overall: Donors in the United States, Italy and Spain gave samples during acute or convalescent COVID-19.

From germline, CDR1 is SGHRS and CDR2 YFSETQ. CDR3 length: 15 amino acids. Deletions cut 4 bases from V and 6 bases from J, with 19 bases between. Sequenced input: peripheral blood. The V call is TRBV5-1, the J call TRBJ1-1; unclear D gene. The receptor comes from an older man with active or convalescent COVID-19. The chain's CDR3 is CASSHEERAQPEAFF. DNA for the CDR3: TGCGCCAGCAGCCATGAGGAGAGGGCGCAACCTGAAGCTTTCTTT.